This is a list of T cell receptor beta chains from one sample in a study of control samples from healthy donors and cancer patients. Sequencing was performed with immunoSEQ multiplex PCR; in TCRdb, only in-frame clones are kept and a portion is missing. The sample has 100,000 to 150,000 clones, around nine tenths seen once. Sequencing input: blood. The receptors stem from a man aged 30 to 39 in good health. The CDR3 runs from the conserved cysteine through the conserved F or W. The D gene is left open where the match is weak. Size values are once, few and many counts, or a class for expanded clones, and some rows have none.

TRBJ2-3,TRBV7-7,.,TRBD2,CASSPIGTSGDHTQYF,TGTGCCAGCAGCCCCATTGGGACTAGCGGGGATCATACGCAGTATTTT
TRBJ1-1,TRBV3-1/TRBV3-2,.,.,CASSLARRNTEAFF,TGTGCCAGCAGCCTCGCTAGGAGGAACACTGAAGCTTTCTTT
TRBJ2-4,TRBV19,.,.,CASSSRGADIQYF,TGTGCCAGTAGTTCCCGGGGCGCAGACATTCAGTACTTC
TRBJ2-6,TRBV18,.,.,CASSPPQGWAIGANVLTF,TGTGCCAGCTCACCACCCCAGGGCTGGGCGATCGGGGCCAACGTCCTGACTTTC
TRBJ2-1,TRBV5-1,.,TRBD1,CASRQGVNYNEQFF,TGCGCCAGTCGACAGGGGGTGAACTACAATGAGCAGTTCTTC
TRBJ1-4,TRBV18,.,TRBD1,CASGDRGQEKLFF,TGTGCCAGCGGTGACAGGGGGCAAGAAAAACTGTTTTTT
TRBJ2-3,TRBV18,many,TRBD1,CASSPVQGTLGTDTQYF,TGTGCCAGCTCACCCGTACAGGGGACATTGGGCACAGATACGCAGTATTTT
TRBJ1-5,TRBV12-3/TRBV12-4,.,.,CASRAQGSEPQHF,TGTGCCAGCAGGGCTCAGGGGAGCGAGCCCCAGCATTTT
TRBJ1-2,TRBV9,.,TRBD1,CASSPTGGQLNGYTF,TGTGCCAGCAGCCCAACAGGGGGACAGCTTAATGGCTACACCTTC
TRBJ2-2,TRBV5-6,.,.,CASSSGHNSVGARAGELFF,TGTGCCAGCAGCTCCGGGCATAATTCGGTGGGGGCGCGGGCCGGGGAGCTGTTTTTT
TRBJ2-5,TRBV6-6,.,TRBD2,CASSYLRGGETQYF,TGTGCCAGCAGTTACTTGCGGGGGGGGGAGACCCAGTACTTC
TRBJ2-2,TRBV11-3,.,.,CASSSYDTGELFF,TGTGCCAGCAGCTCTTACGACACCGGGGAGCTGTTTTTT
TRBJ1-4,TRBV3-1/TRBV3-2,.,TRBD1,CASSPFGTGIGEKLFF,TGTGCCAGCAGCCCTTTCGGGACAGGGATAGGTGAAAAACTGTTTTTT
TRBJ2-2,TRBV15,.,.,CATSRDGVANIGELFF,TGTGCCACCAGCAGAGACGGGGTGGCGAACATCGGGGAGCTGTTTTTT
TRBJ2-7,TRBV4-2,few,.,CASSRPGNREGEQYF,TGTGCCAGCAGCCGTCCGGGGAACAGGGAAGGGGAGCAGTACTTC
TRBJ1-2,TRBV7-9,.,.,CASSPTSQGVYGYTF,TGTGCCAGCAGCCCCACCTCACAGGGCGTCTACGGCTACACCTTC
TRBJ1-2,TRBV12-3/TRBV12-4,.,.,CASSLRQNYGYTF,TGTGCCAGCAGTTTAAGGCAGAACTATGGCTACACCTTC
TRBJ1-2,TRBV12-3/TRBV12-4,.,.,CASSYPDRDGYTF,TGTGCCAGCAGTTACCCGGACAGAGATGGCTACACCTTC
TRBJ1-1,TRBV6-4,.,.,CASSDSGSWRGARNTEAFF,TGTGCCAGCAGTGACTCCGGCTCATGGCGGGGCGCGAGGAACACTGAAGCTTTCTTT
TRBJ2-5,TRBV9,.,.,CASSVISGAQYF,TGTGCCAGCAGCGTAATATCAGGGGCTCAGTACTTC
TRBJ1-3,TRBV3-1/TRBV3-2,.,.,CASSQGRDSGNTIYF,TGTGCCAGCAGCCAGGGACGGGACTCTGGAAACACCATATATTTT
TRBJ1-1,TRBV27,.,.,CASNRGGTTEAFF,TGTGCCAGCAACCGAGGGGGGACGACTGAAGCTTTCTTT
TRBJ2-7,TRBV4-1,.,.,CASSQEQLGRGEQYF,TGCGCCAGCAGCCAAGAACAGCTAGGCCGAGGGGAGCAGTACTTC
TRBJ2-3,TRBV2,.,.,CASRLGGGTDTQYF,TGTGCCAGCAGGTTGGGCGGGGGCACAGATACGCAGTATTTT
TRBJ2-1,TRBV5-1,.,TRBD1,CASKGPGQGRLYNEQFF,TGCGCCAGCAAGGGTCCGGGACAGGGGAGGCTCTACAATGAGCAGTTCTTC
TRBJ1-3,TRBV30,.,.,CAWSVQGAGTGNTIYF,TGTGCCTGGAGCGTACAGGGAGCAGGGACAGGAAACACCATATATTTT
TRBJ1-1,TRBV6-2/TRBV6-3,once,.,CASSYSAGNTEAFF,TGTGCCAGCAGTTACTCGGCCGGGAACACTGAAGCTTTCTTT
TRBJ2-1,TRBV9,.,TRBD1,CASSPRDRAFAIEQFF,TGTGCCAGCAGCCCTCGGGACAGGGCCTTCGCAATTGAGCAGTTCTTC
TRBJ1-3,TRBV4-1,once,.,CASSQGFLGLSGNTIYF,TGCGCCAGCAGCCAAGGATTTCTCGGTCTTTCCGGAAACACCATATATTTT
TRBJ2-1,TRBV2,.,TRBD2,CASSDASGGTRQDEQFF,TGTGCCAGCAGTGATGCTAGCGGGGGGACCCGCCAAGATGAGCAGTTCTTC
TRBJ2-5,TRBV5-4,.,.,CASSPGLSQETQYF,TGTGCCAGCAGCCCGGGACTGAGCCAAGAGACCCAGTACTTC
TRBJ2-2,TRBV19,.,.,CASTPLSNTGELFF,TGTGCCAGTACCCCACTTTCTAACACCGGGGAGCTGTTTTTT
TRBJ1-5,TRBV6-2/TRBV6-3,.,.,CASSLDSRNQPQHF,TGTGCCAGCAGTCTCGACAGCCGCAATCAGCCCCAGCATTTT
TRBJ1-2,TRBV3-1/TRBV3-2,.,TRBD1,CASSQGDRGAGYTF,TGTGCCAGCAGCCAGGGGGACAGGGGGGCGGGCTACACCTTC
TRBJ2-7,TRBV11-1,.,.,CASSFGIPGFYEQYF,TGTGCCAGCAGCTTTGGGATCCCAGGTTTCTACGAGCAGTACTTC
TRBJ2-3,TRBV5-4,.,TRBD2,CASSLLAGGRTDTQYF,TGTGCCAGCAGCTTGCTAGCGGGGGGCCGCACAGATACGCAGTATTTT
TRBJ1-4,TRBV2,.,.,CASKRAPRENEKLFF,TGTGCCAGCAAAAGGGCTCCGAGGGAGAATGAAAAACTGTTTTTT
TRBJ2-2,TRBV18,.,.,CASSPPTGGNTGELFF,TGTGCCAGCTCACCACCGACTGGGGGTAACACCGGGGAGCTGTTTTTT
TRBJ1-2,TRBV28,.,TRBD1,CASSPPRTGGGGWGYTF,TGTGCCAGCAGTCCGCCGAGGACAGGGGGCGGGGGTTGGGGCTACACCTTC
TRBJ2-7,TRBV11-3,.,.,CASSLGLGDPGAEQYF,TGTGCCAGCAGCTTAGGTTTGGGGGACCCGGGAGCGGAGCAGTACTTC
TRBJ2-1,TRBV29-1,.,.,CSVEDHGGRFEQFF,TGCAGCGTTGAAGATCACGGGGGGCGGTTTGAGCAGTTCTTC
TRBJ2-5,TRBV19,once,TRBD1,CASSIGQGAETQYF,TGTGCCAGTAGTATAGGACAGGGGGCAGAGACCCAGTACTTC
TRBJ2-7,TRBV11-2,.,TRBD1,CASSPPGTGGNYEQYF,TGTGCCAGCAGCCCCCCCGGGACAGGGGGGAACTACGAGCAGTACTTC
TRBJ2-5,TRBV6-5,once,.,CASRLTVLPQETQYF,TGTGCCTCCCGGTTAACAGTACTTCCCCAAGAGACCCAGTACTTC
TRBJ1-3,TRBV11-2,.,.,CASSFGASTYGEGNTIYF,TGTGCCAGCAGCTTCGGGGCCTCAACTTACGGGGAGGGAAACACCATATATTTT
TRBJ1-5,TRBV18,.,.,CASSTRQGNGNQPQHF,TGTGCCAGCTCGACGAGGCAGGGTAACGGCAATCAGCCCCAGCATTTT
TRBJ2-2,TRBV9,once,TRBD1,CASSVTGGYSGELFF,TGTGCCAGCAGCGTCACAGGGGGCTATTCCGGGGAGCTGTTTTTT
TRBJ1-6,TRBV7-3,.,TRBD1,CASSLTGTEDSPLHF,TGTGCCAGCAGCTTAACGGGGACAGAGGACTCACCCCTCCACTTT
TRBJ1-4,TRBV2,few,.,CASSEIGAENEKLFF,TGTGCCAGCAGTGAAATCGGGGCTGAGAATGAAAAACTGTTTTTT
TRBJ1-2,TRBV11-3,.,.,CASSLDDNYGYTF,TGTGCCAGCAGCTTAGACGATAACTATGGCTACACCTTC
TRBJ2-1,TRBV9,.,TRBD2,CASSPGPRGADEQFF,TGTGCCAGCAGCCCAGGTCCGCGGGGGGCCGATGAGCAGTTCTTC
TRBJ1-5,TRBV6-6,.,.,CASSLNGQSNQPQHF,TGTGCCAGCAGCTTAAATGGACAGAGCAATCAGCCCCAGCATTTT
TRBJ2-7,TRBV2,once,.,CASSGGNPGSYEQYF,TGTGCCAGCAGTGGAGGAAATCCAGGGTCCTACGAGCAGTACTTC
TRBJ1-1,TRBV6-2/TRBV6-3,few,.,CASSYKEGGLNTEAFF,TGTGCCAGCAGTTATAAGGAGGGGGGCTTGAACACTGAAGCTTTCTTT
TRBJ2-2,TRBV6-5,.,TRBD2,CASRRGGPAGELFF,TGTGCCAGCAGACGCGGGGGGCCCGCCGGGGAGCTGTTTTTT